This T cell receptor beta chain was recovered during a study of CD8+ T cells in alopecia areata. Sequencing templates came from extracted RNA that was reverse transcribed into cDNA. Some clones are missing from TCRdb's copy, which holds only in-frame ones; the method was immunoSEQ multiplex PCR. The table shows approximately 98,000 clones, with almost 60% occurring only once. Details on this clone: The antigen is not known.

General study results and limits: Clarity of TCR sharing across patients fell short of that in mice, possibly HLA-related.

This TCR was sampled from a human donor in good health. Sequencing was done on a sample of CD8+ T cells sorted from blood.

CDR3 sequence reads: CATSYGLANSGANVLTF. The CDR3 DNA reads as TGTGCCACCAGCTACGGACTAGCTAACTCTGGGGCCAACGTCCTGACTTTC. V and J are TRBV15 and TRBJ2-6, with 8 bases identical to TRBD2. This CDR3 spans 17 amino acids. Germline assignment: CDR1 LNHNV and CDR2 YYDKDF (reference sequence). V lost 5 bases and J lost 0; bases outside the gene matches: 6.